Detailed here is one T cell receptor beta chain. What it binds is unknown. The CDR3 loop spans 10 amino acids. Germline lookup yields CDR1 DFQATT and CDR2 SNEGSKA (reference sequence). This record comes from a study of cytomegalovirus exposure and HLA in healthy donors. Broader study findings: When analyzed later, the rates of TCR association showed variation by HLA locus, with DRB1 the most and HLA-C the fewest. It was reported that TCR beta sequences correctly inferred the HLA-A and HLA-B alleles for most subjects. A list of roughly 180 TCR beta chains associated with cytomegalovirus was given. TRBV6-2, TRBV6-3 and some other V segments were unresolvable in 87-base-pair reads.

PCR involved 60 Vbeta and 13 Jbeta primers. Measured with immunoSEQ multiplex PCR; TCRdb has only the in-frame clones, and not every one. The top ten hold over 10% of the sample, which has 150,000 to 180,000 clones, approximately 80% seen once. The chain is built from TRBV20-1 and TRBJ1-1; possible D gene TRBD1, 6 bases. The TCR comes from a man between 25 and 39 years old in good health and CMV-seropositive. Specimen: PBMCs. This chain's CDR3 is CRAGGPEAFF. CDR3 nucleotide sequence: TGCAGAGCGGGGGGGCCTGAAGCTTTCTTT.